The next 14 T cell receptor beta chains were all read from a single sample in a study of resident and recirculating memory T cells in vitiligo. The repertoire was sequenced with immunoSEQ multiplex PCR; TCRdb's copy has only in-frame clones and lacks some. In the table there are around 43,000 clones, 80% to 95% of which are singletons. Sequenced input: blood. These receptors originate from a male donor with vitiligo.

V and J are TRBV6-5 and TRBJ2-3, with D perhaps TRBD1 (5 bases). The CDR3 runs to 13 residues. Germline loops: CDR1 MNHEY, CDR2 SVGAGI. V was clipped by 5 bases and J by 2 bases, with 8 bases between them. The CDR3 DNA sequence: TGTGCCAGCAGTCGACAGCACACAGATACGCAGTATTTT. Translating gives CASSRQHTDTQYF.

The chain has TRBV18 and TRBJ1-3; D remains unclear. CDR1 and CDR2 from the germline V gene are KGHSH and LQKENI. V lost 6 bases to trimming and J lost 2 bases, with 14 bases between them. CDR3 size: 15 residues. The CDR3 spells CASSSTHGAGNTIYF. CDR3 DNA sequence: TGTGCCAGCTCCTCGACTCACGGGGCTGGAAACACCATATATTTT.

For the CDR3, the DNA is TGTGCCAGCAGCTTAACCCCGCGTACTGAAGCTTTCTTT. Amino acid sequence: CASSLTPRTEAFF. The chain couples TRBV7-2 to TRBJ1-1; D gene ambiguous. The V end lost 2 bases, the J end lost 5 bases, and 9 bases lay between the germline ends. Germline V gene lookup returns CDR1 SGHTA and CDR2 FQGNSA. The CDR3 sequence is 13 residues long. Supplemented by reference TRBV7-2 and TRBJ1-1, the full variable domain reads GAGVSQSPSNKVTEKGKDVELRCDPISGHTALYWYRQSLGQGLEFLIYFQGNSAPDKSGLPSDRFSAERTGGSVSTLTIQRTQQEDSAVYLCASSLTPRTEAFFGQGTRLTVV.

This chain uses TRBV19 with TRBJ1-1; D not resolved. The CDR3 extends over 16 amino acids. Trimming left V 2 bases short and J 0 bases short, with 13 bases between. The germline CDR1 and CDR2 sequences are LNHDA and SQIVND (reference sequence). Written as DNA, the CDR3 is TGTGCCAGTAGTATATTTGCACCTTCGGTGAACACTGAAGCTTTCTTT. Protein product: CASSIFAPSVNTEAFF.

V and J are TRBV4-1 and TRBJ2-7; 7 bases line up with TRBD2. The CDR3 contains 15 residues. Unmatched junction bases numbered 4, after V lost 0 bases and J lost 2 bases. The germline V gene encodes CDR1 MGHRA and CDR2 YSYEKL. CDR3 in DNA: TGCGCCAGCAGCCAAGATCCTAGCGGACCCTACGAGCAGTACTTC. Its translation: CASSQDPSGPYEQYF.

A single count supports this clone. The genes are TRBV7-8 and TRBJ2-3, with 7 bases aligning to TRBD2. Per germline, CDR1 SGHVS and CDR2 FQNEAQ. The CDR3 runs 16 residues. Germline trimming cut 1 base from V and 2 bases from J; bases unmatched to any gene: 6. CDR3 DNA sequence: TGTGCCAGCAGCTTAGGTCTAGCGGCTAACACAGATACGCAGTATTTT. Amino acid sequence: CASSLGLAANTDTQYF.

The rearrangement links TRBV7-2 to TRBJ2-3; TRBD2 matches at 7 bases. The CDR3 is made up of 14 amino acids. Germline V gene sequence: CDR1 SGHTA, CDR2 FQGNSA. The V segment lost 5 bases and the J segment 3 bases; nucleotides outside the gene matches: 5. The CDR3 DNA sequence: TGTGCCAGCAGCCGGACTAGGCAGACAGATACGCAGTATTTT. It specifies CASSRTRQTDTQYF. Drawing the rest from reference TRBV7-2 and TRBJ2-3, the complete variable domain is GAGVSQSPSNKVTEKGKDVELRCDPISGHTALYWYRQSLGQGLEFLIYFQGNSAPDKSGLPSDRFSAERTGGSVSTLTIQRTQQEDSAVYLCASSRTRQTDTQYFGPGTRLTVL.

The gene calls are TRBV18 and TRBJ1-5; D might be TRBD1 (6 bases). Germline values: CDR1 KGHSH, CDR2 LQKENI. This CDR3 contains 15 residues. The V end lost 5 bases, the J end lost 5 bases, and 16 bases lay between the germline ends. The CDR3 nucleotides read TGTGCCAGCTCATCCGTACAGGGAATATATCAGCCCCAGCATTTT. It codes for CASSSVQGIYQPQHF.

The CDR3: CASSLVSGSGNTIYF. Here the CDR3 DNA reads TGTGCCAGCAGCTTAGTTTCGGGGTCTGGAAACACCATATATTTT. This chain joins TRBV7-9 and TRBJ1-3; D is ambiguous. Between the trimmed V and J ends, which lost 1 base and 1 base, there was a span of 8 bases. The CDR3 consists of 15 residues. Germline CDR1 is SEHNR and CDR2 is FQNEAQ (reference sequence).

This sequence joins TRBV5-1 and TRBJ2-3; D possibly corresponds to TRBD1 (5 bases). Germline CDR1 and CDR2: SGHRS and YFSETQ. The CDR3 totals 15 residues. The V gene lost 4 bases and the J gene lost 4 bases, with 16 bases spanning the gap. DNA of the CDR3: TGCGCCAGCAGCCCCCTGGCAGGGTCCGCAGATACGCAGTATTTT. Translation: CASSPLAGSADTQYF.

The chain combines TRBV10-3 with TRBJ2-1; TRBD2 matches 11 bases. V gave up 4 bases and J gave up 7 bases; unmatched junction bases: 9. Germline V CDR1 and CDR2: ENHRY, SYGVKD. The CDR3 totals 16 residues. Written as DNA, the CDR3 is TGTGCCATCAGTGGGGTAGCGGGGGGGCCAAGGAATGAGCAGTTCTTC. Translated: CAISGVAGGPRNEQFF.

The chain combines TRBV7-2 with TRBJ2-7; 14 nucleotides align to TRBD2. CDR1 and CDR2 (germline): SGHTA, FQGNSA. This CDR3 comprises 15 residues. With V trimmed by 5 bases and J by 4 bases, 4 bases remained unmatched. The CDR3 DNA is TGTGCCAGCAGCCAGACTAGCGGGGGGGGTTACGAGCAGTACTTC. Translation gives CASSQTSGGGYEQYF. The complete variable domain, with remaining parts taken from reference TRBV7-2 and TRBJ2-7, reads GAGVSQSPSNKVTEKGKDVELRCDPISGHTALYWYRQSLGQGLEFLIYFQGNSAPDKSGLPSDRFSAERTGGSVSTLTIQRTQQEDSAVYLCASSQTSGGGYEQYFGPGTRLTVT.

For the CDR3, the DNA is TGCGCCAGCAGCTTGTTGGAGGGGGAGGGACCTGGGGCCAACGTCCTGACTTTC. Translating gives CASSLLEGEGPGANVLTF. The chain couples TRBV5-1 to TRBJ2-6, with a weak D call TRBD2 (7 bases). V was cut by 1 base and J by 2 bases, with 16 bases left in between. Germline assignment: CDR1 SGHRS and CDR2 YFSETQ. The CDR3 totals 18 residues.

The chain's CDR3 is CASSPQGSTYEQYF. DNA for the CDR3: TGTGCCAGCTCACCCCAGGGTTCAACCTACGAGCAGTACTTC. The rearrangement joins TRBV18 to TRBJ2-7, with a possible D match to TRBD1 (5 bases). The germline gives CDR1 KGHSH, CDR2 LQKENI. CDR3 length: 14 residues. Trimming shortened V by 3 bases and J by 2 bases, and 11 bases separated the two germline ends.